The entry below gives a single T cell receptor beta chain sequence along with its context. The record originates from a study of blood T cell repertoires in COVID-19. Looking at the study overall: Italy, Spain and the United States were the sources of the convalescent and acute COVID-19 samples. Nucleic acid was either cDNA or gDNA, and it came from T cells, B-cell-depleted T cells, or PBMCs.

Per the original data handling: Quantification of nucleated cells was approximated via reference gene primer amplification. Some clones are missing from TCRdb's copy, which holds only in-frame ones; the method was immunoSEQ multiplex PCR. V, J and clone size reflect that table, while D and trimming were determined from the DNA. This sample has 100,000 to 110,000 clones, with 80% to 90% found just once. J gave up 0 bases and V 5 bases, and 7 bases lay outside the gene matches. CDR3 length equals 18 residues. CDR1 is SEHNR, CDR2 FQNEAQ, per germline (reference sequence). The sequence was collected from a human donor in a cohort sampled during active COVID-19. The sequenced sample consisted of peripheral blood. The V call is TRBV7-9, the J call TRBJ2-1, with TRBD2 identical over 13 bases. The CDR3 is CASSRLAGGSRSYNEQFF. Here the CDR3 DNA reads TGTGCCAGCAGCAGACTAGCGGGAGGTTCCCGCTCCTACAATGAGCAGTTCTTC.